This record covers a single TCR beta chain. Its cognate antigen is unknown. Produced via immunoSEQ multiplex PCR; TCRdb's table is partial and in-frame only. The top ten hold 4.2% of the sample, which has approximately 120,000 clones, roughly nine tenths seen once. These data belong to a study of T cell responses to AZD1222 COVID-19 vaccine. Whole-study results and caveats: In a largely white British group with more females than males, clonal diversity was possibly underestimated.

The CDR3 is made up of 15 amino acids. Trimming removed 1 base at V and 6 bases at J, with 12 bases between. From germline, CDR1 is LNHDA and CDR2 SQIVND (reference sequence). The receptor comes from an adult in good health. The sequencing here drew on peripheral blood, taken on day 0 of AZD1222 vaccination. The V gene is TRBV19, the J gene TRBJ2-2; the D is unclear. CDR3 sequence: CASSIGVRAAGELFF. CDR3 DNA sequence: TGTGCCAGTAGTATAGGGGTTAGGGCGGCCGGGGAGCTGTTTTTT.